This TCR beta chain was sequenced during a study of control samples from healthy donors and cancer patients. V dropped 2 bases and J dropped 3 bases, with 12 bases sitting between them. Germline V gene data show CDR1 as KGHDR and CDR2 as SFDVKD. This CDR3 contains 16 residues. TCRdb's table, derived via immunoSEQ multiplex PCR, lists solely in-frame clones and lacks some. The sample lists approximately 140,000 clones; around 94% were seen once. The chain carries TRBV24-1 and TRBJ2-2, with TRBD1 as a possible D gene (6 bases). The origin of this receptor is a man in his forties in good health. Sequences were obtained from blood. CDR3 sequence (DNA): TGTGCCACCAGTGATTGGAACAGGGCCGACACCGGGGAGCTGTTTTTT. Translated, it gives CATSDWNRADTGELFF.